The rows below give T cell receptor beta chains drawn from one sample of a study of radiation and T cells in renal cell carcinoma. The assay was immunoSEQ multiplex PCR, and TCRdb's table has in-frame clones only and misses some. The data show over 120,000 clones, over 75% seen once. The specimen was blood, collected from a patient whose treatment included radiotherapy and nephrectomy. These receptors all come from a woman in her forties or fifties with renal cell carcinoma. The CDR3 runs from the conserved cysteine through the conserved F or W. D genes are given only for firm matches. Not all rows give a size; the values are once, few, many and, for expanded clones, a class.

v_gene: TRBV5-1; d_gene: -; j_gene: TRBJ2-4; abundance: once; CDR3aa: CASSLNGAKNIQYF; CDR3nt: TGCGCCAGCAGCTTGAATGGGGCCAAAAACATTCAGTACTTC
v_gene: TRBV18; d_gene: -; j_gene: TRBJ1-3; abundance: -; CDR3aa: CASSPNRGRTGNTIYF; CDR3nt: TGTGCCAGCTCACCCAATCGGGGAAGAACTGGAAACACCATATATTTT
v_gene: TRBV4-3; d_gene: -; j_gene: TRBJ2-7; abundance: -; CDR3aa: CASSQGWGPYEQYF; CDR3nt: TGCGCCAGCAGCCAAGGGTGGGGGCCCTACGAGCAGTACTTC
v_gene: TRBV7-2; d_gene: -; j_gene: TRBJ2-6; abundance: -; CDR3aa: CASSLMGLSAGANVLTF; CDR3nt: TGTGCCAGCAGCTTAATGGGTCTATCTGCGGGGGCCAACGTCCTGACTTTC
v_gene: TRBV6-5; d_gene: -; j_gene: TRBJ1-1; abundance: -; CDR3aa: CASRSGTDNTEAFF; CDR3nt: TGTGCCAGCAGGTCCGGGACTGATAACACTGAAGCTTTCTTT
v_gene: TRBV28; d_gene: TRBD1; j_gene: TRBJ1-2; abundance: -; CDR3aa: CASTLTGARGYTF; CDR3nt: TGTGCCAGCACCCTGACAGGGGCTAGGGGCTACACCTTC
v_gene: TRBV5-1; d_gene: TRBD1; j_gene: TRBJ2-1; abundance: -; CDR3aa: CASSLGTGGHNEQFF; CDR3nt: TGCGCCAGCAGCTTAGGGACAGGGGGCCACAATGAGCAGTTCTTC
v_gene: TRBV29-1; d_gene: TRBD1; j_gene: TRBJ1-2; abundance: -; CDR3aa: CSVGGTGDIYGYTF; CDR3nt: TGCAGCGTTGGAGGGACAGGGGACATCTATGGCTACACCTTC
v_gene: TRBV7-2; d_gene: -; j_gene: TRBJ1-2; abundance: -; CDR3aa: CASSNGPEGHHYGYTF; CDR3nt: TGTGCCAGCAGCAACGGCCCCGAAGGGCATCACTATGGCTACACCTTC
v_gene: TRBV25-1; d_gene: TRBD1; j_gene: TRBJ1-2; abundance: -; CDR3aa: CASSARQGGGYGYTF; CDR3nt: TGTGCCAGCAGTGCCCGACAGGGCGGTGGCTATGGCTACACCTTC
v_gene: TRBV9; d_gene: TRBD2; j_gene: TRBJ2-3; abundance: -; CDR3aa: CASSVGLAGRTDTQYF; CDR3nt: TGTGCCAGCAGCGTAGGGCTAGCGGGACGCACAGATACGCAGTATTTT
v_gene: TRBV6-5; d_gene: -; j_gene: TRBJ1-5; abundance: -; CDR3aa: CASSQTGTTKPQHF; CDR3nt: TGTGCCAGCAGTCAGACCGGGACAACAAAGCCCCAGCATTTT
v_gene: TRBV5-4; d_gene: -; j_gene: TRBJ1-1; abundance: few; CDR3aa: CASSLAGMGSRHTEAFF; CDR3nt: TGTGCCAGCAGCTTGGCCGGGATGGGGTCCCGTCACACTGAAGCTTTCTTT
v_gene: TRBV7-2; d_gene: -; j_gene: TRBJ2-7; abundance: -; CDR3aa: CASSLGGSGNSYEQYF; CDR3nt: TGTGCCAGCAGCTTAGGGGGATCGGGGAACTCCTACGAGCAGTACTTC
v_gene: TRBV5-8; d_gene: -; j_gene: TRBJ2-3; abundance: -; CDR3aa: CASSLQRSTDTQYF; CDR3nt: TGTGCCAGCAGCTTGCAGCGGAGCACAGATACGCAGTATTTT
v_gene: TRBV18; d_gene: -; j_gene: TRBJ1-2; abundance: -; CDR3aa: CASSPSLTGQTYGYTF; CDR3nt: TGTGCCAGCTCACCTTCTCTTACGGGGCAAACCTATGGCTACACCTTC
v_gene: TRBV5-6; d_gene: TRBD1; j_gene: TRBJ2-7; abundance: -; CDR3aa: CASSGGQGWVYEQYF; CDR3nt: TGTGCCAGCAGCGGAGGACAGGGGTGGGTCTACGAGCAGTACTTC
v_gene: TRBV7-2; d_gene: -; j_gene: TRBJ1-3; abundance: -; CDR3aa: CASSSRPRGAIYF; CDR3nt: TGTGCCAGCAGCTCCCGACCTAGGGGTGCCATATATTTT
v_gene: TRBV11-2; d_gene: -; j_gene: TRBJ2-7; abundance: -; CDR3aa: CASSKIVSYEQYF; CDR3nt: TGTGCCAGCAGCAAGATAGTATCCTACGAGCAGTACTTC
v_gene: TRBV5-1; d_gene: TRBD2; j_gene: TRBJ2-2; abundance: -; CDR3aa: CASSWTSGGALGELFF; CDR3nt: TGCGCCAGCAGCTGGACTAGCGGGGGGGCCCTAGGGGAGCTGTTTTTT
v_gene: TRBV6-1; d_gene: -; j_gene: TRBJ1-2; abundance: -; CDR3aa: CASSLEARIGYTF; CDR3nt: TGTGCCAGCAGTCTAGAGGCAAGAATTGGCTACACCTTC
v_gene: TRBV7-3; d_gene: -; j_gene: TRBJ2-1; abundance: -; CDR3aa: CASSSPERGIYNEQFF; CDR3nt: TGTGCCAGCAGCTCCCCGGAGAGGGGAATTTACAATGAGCAGTTCTTC
v_gene: TRBV2; d_gene: -; j_gene: TRBJ1-2; abundance: few; CDR3aa: CASSAEGGYTF; CDR3nt: TGTGCCAGCAGTGCCGAGGGAGGCTACACCTTC
v_gene: TRBV9; d_gene: -; j_gene: TRBJ2-1; abundance: -; CDR3aa: CASSPRSGVSSYNEQFF; CDR3nt: TGTGCCAGCAGCCCTCGATCGGGGGTTAGCTCCTACAATGAGCAGTTCTTC
v_gene: TRBV11-3; d_gene: -; j_gene: TRBJ2-3; abundance: -; CDR3aa: CASSLGLADRTDTQYF; CDR3nt: TGTGCCAGCAGCTTAGGGCTAGCGGACAGGACAGATACGCAGTATTTT
v_gene: TRBV4-1; d_gene: -; j_gene: TRBJ1-2; abundance: -; CDR3aa: CASSRVGRGGFSVLTNYGYTF; CDR3nt: TGCGCCAGCAGCCGAGTCGGTAGGGGGGGGTTTTCGGTTCTGACTAACTATGGCTACACCTTC
v_gene: TRBV15; d_gene: -; j_gene: TRBJ2-7; abundance: -; CDR3aa: CATSRDKGGGYEQYF; CDR3nt: TGTGCCACCAGCAGAGATAAGGGGGGTGGCTACGAGCAGTACTTC